Sequencing of this TCR beta chain was carried out in a study of blood T cell repertoires in COVID-19. Whole-study context: The United States, Italy and Spain supplied acute and convalescent COVID-19 samples. Sources were T cells, B-cell-depleted T cells, or PBMCs; the material itself was cDNA or gDNA.

The CDR3 spans 15 residues. Germline V CDR1 and CDR2: SQVTM, ANQGSEA. V shed 6 bases and J 5 bases; nucleotides not matched to a gene: 15. Original methodology: Estimation of nucleated cell counts was performed using reference gene primer amplification. Data came from immunoSEQ multiplex PCR; TCRdb stores just in-frame clones and leaves some out. Clonal size and the V and J genes are those of that table, whereas D and trimming came from the DNA. This sample has tens of thousands of clones, with approximately 89% found just once. The gene calls are TRBV29-1 and TRBJ1-1; 7 nucleotides align to TRBD1. The TCR comes from a woman in her fifties or sixties with active COVID-19. Source material: peripheral blood. Written as DNA, the CDR3 is TGCAGCGTCGGTAGACAGGGCGTAAGAGGAACTGAAGCTTTCTTT. Its translation is CSVGRQGVRGTEAFF.